These T cell receptor beta chains were read from a single sample in a study of tumor-infiltrating lymphocytes in primary liver carcinoma. TCRdb redid the calling of the multiplex PCR reads with MiXCR, one entry per CDR3 protein. The sample carries 150,000 to 200,000 distinct CDR3 sequences, 60% recorded once. Specimen: peripheral blood. The receptors derive from a man aged 40-49 years with primary liver carcinoma and hepatitis B virus infection. Both conserved end residues are part of each CDR3. Fields, in order: V gene, clone size, J gene, CDR3 protein. Only part of the rows carry a size: once, few, many, or a class if the clone is expanded.

TRBV12-3/TRBV12-4	NA	TRBJ1-5	CASTHGGLLRWAGNQPQHF
TRBV4-1	many	TRBJ1-3	CASSQAVRGTLRSGNTIYF
TRBV5-4	NA	TRBJ2-2	CASRLTYTGELFF
TRBV6-5	NA	TRBJ2-7	CASSYSGLRAGEQYF
TRBV29-1	NA	TRBJ2-1	CSAGLEGSYNEQFF
TRBV12-3/TRBV12-4	NA	TRBJ1-5	CAGSKDGQPQHF
TRBV12-3/TRBV12-4	NA	TRBJ2-7	CANSRTGGLSYEQYF
TRBV4-1	NA	TRBJ1-1	CASSPGGFTEVFF
TRBV11-2	NA	TRBJ2-5	CASSLYRPGSGREETQYF
TRBV5-5	NA	TRBJ1-1	CASSLGGALEAFF
TRBV29-1	NA	TRBJ2-5	CSVETSGIETQYF
TRBV29-1	few	TRBJ2-7	CSAQSRAQREQYF
TRBV12-3/TRBV12-4	NA	TRBJ2-7	CASSSSGDYEQYF
TRBV29-1	few	TRBJ2-7	CSVAERVVAGAYEQYF
TRBV4-1	few	TRBJ2-1	CASSGTSGAYNEQFF
TRBV12-3/TRBV12-4	many	TRBJ2-3	CASTWDTDTQYF
TRBV28	few	TRBJ2-1	CASSLLAGNYNEQFF
TRBV4-2	NA	TRBJ1-5	CISSQIETRQPQHF
TRBV5-4	NA	TRBJ2-4	CASSPGTRVEYF
TRBV13	NA	TRBJ1-2	CASSPTGDLGYIF
TRBV6-5	NA	TRBJ2-7	CASSYASSGNREQYF
TRBV4-1	few	TRBJ2-5	CASSREEGGETQYF
TRBV29-1	NA	TRBJ2-2	CSASGYREGGTGELCF
TRBV5-1	NA	TRBJ2-2	CASSGQGISTGELFF
TRBV28	NA	TRBJ1-5	CASRATPGGYQPQHF
TRBV11-2	many	TRBJ2-5	CASSPVPGLAGEHHKETQYF
TRBV6-5	few	TRBJ2-1	CASSSGLGEQFF
TRBV4-1	few	TRBJ2-2	CASSQESTARTWELFF
TRBV6-1	NA	TRBJ2-7	CASSDLSSYEQYF
TRBV6-6	NA	TRBJ2-3	CANSYVWVRGLTDTQYF
TRBV11-2	NA	TRBJ2-5	CAGSLDRARETQYF
TRBV6-1	NA	TRBJ2-7	CASSAGISYEKYF
TRBV28	few	TRBJ1-1	CASSPTRVNTEAFF
TRBV28	NA	TRBJ2-7	CAGSLEGSGSYEQYF
TRBV6-1	few	TRBJ1-5	CASTTTGSYQPQHF
TRBV6-5	NA	NA	CASSYSWNQPQYF
TRBV11-2	NA	TRBJ2-1	CASTRNNEQSF
TRBV28	NA	TRBJ2-5	CASSPIGETHYF
TRBV11-2	NA	TRBJ2-7	CASSFEVQGREQYF
TRBV29-1	NA	TRBJ2-3	CSVETGVTDTQYF
TRBV11-2	NA	TRBJ2-3	CASSTPISATWEDTQYF
TRBV28	NA	TRBJ2-5	CASSDLAETQYF
TRBV11-2	many	TRBJ1-6	CASSKGFRDNSPLHF
TRBV7-9	NA	TRBJ2-3	CASSTPPGAVMADTQYF
TRBV4-2	NA	TRBJ2-5	CASSQVSRVNQETQYF
TRBV7-9	NA	TRBJ2-5	CASSSEGRETQYF
TRBV11-2	NA	TRBJ2-2	CASSRRGPMTGELFF
TRBV10-3	NA	TRBJ1-3	CAISEKNTIYF
TRBV11-2	NA	TRBJ2-3	CASSPHFGRGDEDTQYF
TRBV5-4	few	TRBJ1-5	CASSLGGRDTDQPQHF
TRBV5-4	NA	TRBJ2-1	CASSLVAGASNEQFF
TRBV11-2	NA	TRBJ2-1	CASSATSGDLYEQFF
TRBV7-8	NA	TRBJ2-1	CASSPFSDYSHNEQFF
TRBV29-1	NA	TRBJ1-1	CSVRHGALNTEAFF
TRBV4-1	NA	TRBJ2-3	CASSQGGFTDTQYF
TRBV28	NA	TRBJ2-7	CASSDDRGRVLGSYVQYF
TRBV4-1	NA	TRBJ2-1	CASSQRALAGNNEQFF
TRBV6-2/TRBV6-3	NA	TRBJ2-1	CASSYSRTGREDNEQFF
TRBV5-5	few	TRBJ2-1	CASSLTGLYNEQFF
TRBV7-9	once	TRBJ2-7	CASSSTRDIYEQYF